This record looks at one TCR beta chain sequence and its context. Antigen: not known. The CDR3 has 15 residues. The germline V gene encodes CDR1 WNHNN and CDR2 SYGVQD (reference sequence). The V end lost 0 bases, the J end lost 0 bases, and 6 bases lay between the germline ends. The study ran the assay at deep level. Genomic DNA belonging to each subset was distributed in equal measure over several immunoSEQ plates. Profiling relied on immunoSEQ multiplex PCR, and the TCRdb table lists in-frame clones only, not all of them. The profile covers about 1.1 million clones, with roughly 80% appearing a single time and 0.7% to 0.95% taken by the ten largest. The data derive from a study of shared clonotypes between healthy human individuals. Points from the study as a whole: Estimated clonotype richness was generally higher in naive than memory subsets. Clonotype sharing across a few donors was observed for roughly 5% of naive CD4 clonotypes.

This clonotype was obtained from a man younger than 35 in good health. Some clones in this sample may be carry-over from other donors' samples. The specimen was memory CD4+ T cells from PBMCs. Subset denoted: CD45RA-negative fraction. V is TRBV10-1 and J is TRBJ2-4; D gene ambiguous. The CDR3 coding sequence is TGCGCCAGCAGTGAGTCGACTGGAGCCAAAAACATTCAGTACTTC. Its protein is CASSESTGAKNIQYF.